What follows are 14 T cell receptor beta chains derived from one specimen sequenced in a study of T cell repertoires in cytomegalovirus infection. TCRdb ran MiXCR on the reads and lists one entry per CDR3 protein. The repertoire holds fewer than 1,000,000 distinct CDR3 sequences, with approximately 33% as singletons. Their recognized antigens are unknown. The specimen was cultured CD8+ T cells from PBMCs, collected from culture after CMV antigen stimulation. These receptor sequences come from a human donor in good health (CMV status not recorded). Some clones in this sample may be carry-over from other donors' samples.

The CDR3 DNA reads TGTGCCAGCAGCCCCAAGCCGACAGCGAACACTGAAGCTTTCTTT. Its protein is CASSPKPTANTEAFF. V and J are TRBV7-9 and TRBJ1-1; perhaps TRBD1 as D (5 bases). This CDR3 has 15 residues. Germline values: CDR1 SEHNR, CDR2 FQNEAQ (reference sequence). The germline V and J ends were trimmed by 5 bases and 1 base, with 14 bases remaining between them.

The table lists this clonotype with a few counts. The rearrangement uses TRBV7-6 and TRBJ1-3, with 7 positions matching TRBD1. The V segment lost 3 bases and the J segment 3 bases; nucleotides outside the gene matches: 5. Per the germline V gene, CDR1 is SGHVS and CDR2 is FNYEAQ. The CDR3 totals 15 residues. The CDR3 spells CASSLATGVGNTIYF. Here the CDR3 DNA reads TGTGCCAGCAGCTTGGCTACAGGGGTTGGAAACACCATATATTTT. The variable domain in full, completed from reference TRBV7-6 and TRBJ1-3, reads GAGVSQSPRYKVTKRGQDVALRCDPISGHVSLYWYRQALGQGPEFLTYFNYEAQQDKSGLPNDRFSAERPEGSISTLTIQRTEQRDSAMYRCASSLATGVGNTIYFGEGSWLTVV.

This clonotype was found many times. The CDR3, as DNA: TGTGCCAGCAGGACGACCTACGAGCAGTACTTC. Its translation is CASRTTYEQYF. The V gene is TRBV7-9, the J gene TRBJ2-7; no definite D call. The CDR3 contains 11 residues. Trimming stripped 6 bases from V and 2 bases from J, with 5 bases between. CDR1 and CDR2 from the germline V gene are SEHNR and FQNEAQ (reference sequence).

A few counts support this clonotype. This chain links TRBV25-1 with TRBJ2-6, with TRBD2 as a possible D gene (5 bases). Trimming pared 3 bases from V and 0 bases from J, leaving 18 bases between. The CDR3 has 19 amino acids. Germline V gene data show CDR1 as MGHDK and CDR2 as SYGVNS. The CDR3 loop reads CASSDTVLRANSGANVLTF. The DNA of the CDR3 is TGTGCCAGCAGTGACACTGTCCTGAGGGCTAACTCTGGGGCCAACGTCCTGACTTTC.

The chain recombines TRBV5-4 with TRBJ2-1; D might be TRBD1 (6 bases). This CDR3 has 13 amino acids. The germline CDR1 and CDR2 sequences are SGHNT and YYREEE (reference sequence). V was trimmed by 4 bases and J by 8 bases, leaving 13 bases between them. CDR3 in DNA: TGTGCCAGCAGCGCAAGGGGGTTGGATGAGCAGTTCTTC. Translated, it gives CASSARGLDEQFF.

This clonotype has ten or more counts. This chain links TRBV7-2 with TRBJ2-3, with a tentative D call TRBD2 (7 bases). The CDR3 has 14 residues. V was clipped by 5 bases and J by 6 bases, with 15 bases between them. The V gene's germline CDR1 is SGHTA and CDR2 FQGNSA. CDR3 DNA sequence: TGTGCCAGCAGCGAGGGGGGGGCTGGGGATACGCAGTATTTT. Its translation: CASSEGGAGDTQYF.

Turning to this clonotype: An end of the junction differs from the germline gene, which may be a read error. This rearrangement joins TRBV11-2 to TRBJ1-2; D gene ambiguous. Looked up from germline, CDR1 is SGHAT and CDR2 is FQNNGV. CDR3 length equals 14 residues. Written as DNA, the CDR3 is TGTACCAGCAGCTTAGACCCGCTAGGTTTCGGCTACACCTTC. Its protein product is CTSSLDPLGFGYTF.

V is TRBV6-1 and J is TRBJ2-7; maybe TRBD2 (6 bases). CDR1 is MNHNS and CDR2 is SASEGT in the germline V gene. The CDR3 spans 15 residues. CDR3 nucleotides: TGTGTCAGCAGTTACGGACGGGAGAGCTCCTACGAGCAGTACGTC. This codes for CVSSYGRESSYEQYV.

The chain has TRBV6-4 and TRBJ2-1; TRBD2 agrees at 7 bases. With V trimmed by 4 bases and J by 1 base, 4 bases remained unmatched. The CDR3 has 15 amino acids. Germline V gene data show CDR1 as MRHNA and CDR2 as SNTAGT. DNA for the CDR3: TGTGCCAGCAGTGTACTTAGCGGGTCCTACAATGAGCAGTTCTTC. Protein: CASSVLSGSYNEQFF.

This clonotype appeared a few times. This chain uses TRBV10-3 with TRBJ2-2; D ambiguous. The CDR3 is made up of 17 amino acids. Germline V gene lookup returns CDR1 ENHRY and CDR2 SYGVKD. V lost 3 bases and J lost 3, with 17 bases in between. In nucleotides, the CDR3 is TGTGCCATCAGTGATGATACGGTGGTGATGGACACCGGGGAGCTGTTTTTT. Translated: CAISDDTVVMDTGELFF.

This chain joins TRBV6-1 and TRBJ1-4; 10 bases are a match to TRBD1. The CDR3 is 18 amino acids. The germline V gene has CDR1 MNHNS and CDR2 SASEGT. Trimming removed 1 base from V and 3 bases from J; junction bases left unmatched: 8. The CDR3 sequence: CASSEVMRQGAANEKLFF. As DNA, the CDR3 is TGTGCCAGCAGTGAAGTTATGCGACAGGGGGCAGCTAATGAAAAACTGTTTTTT.

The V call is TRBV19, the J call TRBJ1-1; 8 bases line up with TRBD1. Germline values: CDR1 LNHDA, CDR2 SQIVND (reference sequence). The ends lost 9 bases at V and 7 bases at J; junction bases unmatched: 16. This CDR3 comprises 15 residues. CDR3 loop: CASLDRTDRGDEAFF. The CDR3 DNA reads TGTGCCAGCTTAGACCGGACTGACAGGGGCGATGAAGCTTTCTTT. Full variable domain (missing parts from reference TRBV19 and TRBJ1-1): DGGITQSPKYLFRKEGQNVTLSCEQNLNHDAMYWYRQDPGQGLRLIYYSQIVNDFQKGDIAEGYSVSREKKESFPLTVTSAQKNPTAFYLCASLDRTDRGDEAFFGQGTRLTVV.

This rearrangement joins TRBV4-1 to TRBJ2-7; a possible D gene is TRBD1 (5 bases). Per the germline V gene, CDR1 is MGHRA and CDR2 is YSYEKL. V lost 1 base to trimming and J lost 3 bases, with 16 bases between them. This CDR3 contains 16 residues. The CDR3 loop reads CASSQGPLTVVYEQYF. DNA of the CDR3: TGCGCCAGCAGCCAAGGACCTTTGACAGTGGTCTACGAGCAGTACTTC.

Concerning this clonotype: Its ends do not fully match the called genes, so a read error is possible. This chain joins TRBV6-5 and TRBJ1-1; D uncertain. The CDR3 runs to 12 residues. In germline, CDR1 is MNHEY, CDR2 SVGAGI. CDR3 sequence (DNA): TGTGTCAGCAGGTTAGGACGGACTGAAGCTTTCTTT. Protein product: CVSRLGRTEAFF.